This record covers a single T cell receptor (beta chain). The antigen is undetermined. This entry belongs to a study of cytomegalovirus exposure and HLA in healthy donors. Points from the study as a whole: Rarity marked most TCR sequences, yet some public TCRs occurred in many donors. With later analysis, a missense DCLRE1C variant became linked to TCR beta V- and J-gene trimming. Among the most significant clusters, several appeared linked to common viral pathogens in a later analysis. According to a later analysis, most TCR beta chains associated with CMV appeared HLA-restricted.

It was with 60 Vbeta and 13 Jbeta primers that the PCR ran. The method was immunoSEQ multiplex PCR; TCRdb's version includes in-frame clones alone and lacks a portion of them. The table records 70,000 to 95,000 clones, 62% of them present only once. This CDR3 is built from 15 residues. The V end lost 4 bases, the J end lost 0 bases, and 12 bases lay between the germline ends. Germline-derived CDR1 and CDR2 are SNHLY and FYNNEI. Specimen: PBMCs. This chain joins TRBV2 and TRBJ1-1, with D perhaps matching TRBD1 (6 bases). This sequence was found in a woman aged 25 to 39 in good health and CMV-seropositive. CDR3 in amino acids: CASSGQGSLNTEAFF. CDR3 bases: TGTGCCAGCAGTGGCCAGGGGTCCTTGAACACTGAAGCTTTCTTT.